One sample yielded the 24 T cell receptor beta chains listed below, sequenced in a study of T-cell reconstitution after alpha-beta-depleted transplantation in children. For TCRbeta, the library was prepared with unique molecular identifiers. In TCRdb, the PCR reads were re-called with MiXCR into one record per CDR3 protein. Of under 850,000 distinct CDR3 sequences in the sample, around 13% were seen once. This material consisted of PBMCs, taken before TCRalphabeta/CD19-depleted stem cell transplant. These receptors originate from a girl aged 2 to 10 with congenital amegakaryocytic thrombocytopenia, due to receive a stem cell transplant.

This clonotype was picked up many times. The chain recombines TRBV12-3 or TRBV12-4 with TRBJ2-1; D is uncertain. The CDR3 sequence is 13 residues long. With 7 bases removed from V and 6 bases from J, the gap between germline ends came to 13 bases. In nucleotides, the CDR3 is TGTGCCAGCACCCCATGGCGTTCCAATGAGCAGTTCTTC. It is translated as CASTPWRSNEQFF.

This clonotype occurred many times. J is TRBJ1-1 and V is TRBV29-1; D not certain. Germline assignment: CDR1 SQVTM and CDR2 ANQGSEA. The CDR3 consists of 13 residues. The ends were cut back, 4 bases at V and 0 bases at J, with 9 bases in the middle. CDR3 protein: CSVGRSVNTEAFF. The CDR3 DNA reads TGCAGCGTTGGAAGGTCGGTGAACACTGAAGCTTTCTTT.

This clonotype was seen ten or more times. The V call is TRBV5-1, the J call TRBJ2-7; D possibly corresponds to TRBD2 (5 bases). The CDR3 is 16 residues long. The germline V gene has CDR1 SGHRS and CDR2 YFSETQ. The V end lost 0 bases, the J end lost 3 bases, and 16 bases lay between the germline ends. The DNA for the CDR3 is TGCGCCAGCAGCTTGGATCCGGGTTCGGGGATCTACGAGCAGTACTTC. This encodes CASSLDPGSGIYEQYF.

The J gene is TRBJ2-2, the V gene TRBV5-1, with 9 positions matching TRBD1. V lost 0 bases, J lost 6 bases, and 12 bases stayed unmatched. The CDR3 loop spans 18 amino acids. Germline V lookup: CDR1 SGHRS, CDR2 YFSETQ. This chain's CDR3 is CASSLAPPGQGNAGELFF. The CDR3 DNA is TGCGCCAGCAGCTTGGCCCCCCCGGGACAGGGAAACGCCGGGGAGCTGTTTTTT. Drawing the rest from reference TRBV5-1 and TRBJ2-2, the complete variable domain is KAGVTQTPRYLIKTRGQQVTLSCSPISGHRSVSWYQQTPGQGLQFLFEYFSETQRNKGNFPGRFSGRQFSNSRSEMNVSTLELGDSALYLCASSLAPPGQGNAGELFFGEGSRLTVL.

In this sample, this clonotype turned up a few times. The rearrangement joins TRBV7-6 to TRBJ2-2, with D hard to call. This CDR3 has 15 amino acids. CDR1 and CDR2 from the germline V gene are SGHVS and FNYEAQ. The germline V and J ends were trimmed by 6 bases and 4 bases, with 15 bases remaining between them. The chain's CDR3 is CASSSPALGTGELFF. As DNA, the CDR3 is TGTGCCAGCAGTAGCCCGGCACTTGGCACCGGGGAGCTGTTTTTT.

There are many counts of this clonotype. V is TRBV7-2 and J is TRBJ2-1; no reliable D call. The CDR3 extends over 16 amino acids. Looked up from germline, CDR1 is SGHTA and CDR2 is FQGNSA. V lost 3 bases, J lost 0 bases, and 12 bases lay in between. In DNA, the CDR3 is TGTGCCAGCAGCTTCTTCAGGAGCAGCTCCTACAATGAGCAGTTCTTC. Its translation is CASSFFRSSSYNEQFF.

In this sample, this clonotype turned up many times. The chain uses TRBV20-1 and TRBJ2-1; no firm D call. Looked up from germline, CDR1 is DFQATT and CDR2 is SNEGSKA (reference sequence). This CDR3 has 15 residues. V lost 0 bases, J lost 2 bases, and 11 bases lay in between. The chain's CDR3 is CSARDGGEPYNEQFF. DNA for the CDR3: TGCAGTGCTAGAGATGGCGGCGAACCCTACAATGAGCAGTTCTTC.

This clonotype was counted a few times. The chain is built from TRBV5-1 and TRBJ2-1; D is possibly TRBD1 (6 bases). The germline gives CDR1 SGHRS, CDR2 YFSETQ. V was cut by 1 base and J by 15 bases, with 11 bases left in between. The CDR3 is made up of 11 amino acids. The CDR3 spells CASSLTGPTFF. In DNA form, the CDR3 reads TGCGCCAGCAGCTTGACAGGGCCTACGTTCTTC. Filled out from reference TRBV5-1 and TRBJ2-1, the complete variable domain reads KAGVTQTPRYLIKTRGQQVTLSCSPISGHRSVSWYQQTPGQGLQFLFEYFSETQRNKGNFPGRFSGRQFSNSRSEMNVSTLELGDSALYLCASSLTGPTFFGPGTRLTVL.

The table lists this clonotype with many counts. The rearrangement uses TRBV5-6 and TRBJ1-5; D gene ambiguous. CDR3 length: 13 amino acids. CDR1 and CDR2 (germline): SGHDT, YYEEEE. V shed 0 bases and J shed 5 bases, with 6 bases lying between them. The CDR3 sequence: CASSLGSDQPQHF. The CDR3 DNA is TGTGCCAGCAGCTTGGGCAGTGATCAGCCCCAGCATTTT.

Many counts were recorded for this clonotype. This chain uses TRBV29-1 with TRBJ2-3, with 10 bases matching TRBD1. J lost 2 bases, V lost 7 bases, and 9 bases had no gene match. CDR1 and CDR2 (germline): SQVTM, ANQGSEA. The CDR3 sequence is 15 residues long. The CDR3 is CSAMPGTGVTDTQYF. The CDR3 DNA reads as TGCAGCGCTATGCCCGGGACAGGGGTCACAGATACGCAGTATTTT.

At least ten counts were recorded for this clonotype. This sequence joins TRBV12-3 or TRBV12-4 and TRBJ1-3; TRBD1 might be the D (5 bases). The CDR3 is made up of 12 amino acids. V dropped 8 bases and J dropped 7 bases, with 12 bases sitting between them. CDR3 nucleotides: TGTGCCAGCCGCATGGGGCTGAACACCATATATTTT. This encodes CASRMGLNTIYF.

Only a few counts were recorded for this clonotype. The chain has TRBV2 and TRBJ1-3; possible D gene TRBD1, 6 bases. Between the trimmed V and J ends, which lost 4 bases and 0 bases, there was a span of 10 bases. The germline V gene has CDR1 SNHLY and CDR2 FYNNEI. This CDR3 has 15 residues. Here the CDR3 reads CASSATGYSGNTIYF. CDR3 DNA: TGTGCCAGCAGTGCCACAGGGTACTCTGGAAACACCATATATTTT.

There are many counts of this clonotype. V gene TRBV5-1 combines with J gene TRBJ2-3, with 11 nucleotides matching TRBD2. V trimming: 4 bases; J trimming: 2 bases; junction bases outside the gene matches: 6. CDR1 is SGHRS and CDR2 is YFSETQ in the germline V gene. The CDR3 is made up of 16 amino acids. CDR3 loop: CASSGGLAGVTDTQYF. The DNA for the CDR3 is TGCGCCAGCAGCGGAGGACTAGCGGGCGTCACAGATACGCAGTATTTT.

Ten or more counts support this clonotype. V gene TRBV20-1 combines with J gene TRBJ2-3; 9 bases fit TRBD2. Germline CDR1 is DFQATT and CDR2 is SNEGSKA (reference sequence). V trimming: 6 bases; J trimming: 4 bases; junction bases outside the gene matches: 11. The CDR3 extends over 15 amino acids. DNA for the CDR3: TGCAGTGCCAAAAGAGCGGGAGGTCCCCCAGATACGCAGTATTTT. Translation: CSAKRAGGPPDTQYF.

Concerning this clonotype itself: A much larger clone lies a single base off, so this may be a read error. The V gene is TRBV29-1, the J gene TRBJ2-1; perhaps TRBD2 as D (6 bases). Germline V gene data show CDR1 as SQVTM and CDR2 as ANQGSEA. This CDR3 has 15 amino acids. The CDR3 sequence is CSVDGGLGLYNEPFF. As DNA, the CDR3 is TGCAGCGTTGACGGGGGACTGGGACTCTACAATGAGCCGTTCTTC.

This clonotype turned up a few times. The chain combines TRBV20-1 with TRBJ2-1; 13 bases are a match to TRBD2. The CDR3 is made up of 14 amino acids. With V trimmed by 4 bases and J by 9 bases, 6 bases remained unmatched. Germline values: CDR1 DFQATT, CDR2 SNEGSKA (reference sequence). CDR3 amino acids: CSANPGLAGLEQFF. CDR3 bases: TGCAGTGCTAACCCGGGACTAGCGGGACTTGAGCAGTTCTTC.

This clonotype was recorded once. This may stem from a read error, because a much larger clone lies one nucleotide away. The CDR3 DNA reads TGCAGTGCTAGCCGGACTGGCGGGAGAGAGACCCAGTACTTC. Translating it yields CSASRTGGRETQYF. The V and J genes are TRBV20-1 and TRBJ2-5, with TRBD2 matching 7 bases. The V gene end was trimmed by 3 bases and the J gene end by 4 bases; junction bases not matched to a gene: 8. The CDR3 contains 14 residues. Germline CDR1 and CDR2: DFQATT and SNEGSKA (reference sequence).

This clonotype has at least ten counts. This chain links TRBV5-1 with TRBJ2-5; D gene ambiguous. The CDR3 spans 13 residues. Trimming cost V 0 bases and J 5 bases, with 8 bases left between them. Germline V CDR1 and CDR2: SGHRS, YFSETQ. The CDR3 DNA follows: TGCGCCAGCAGCTTGGATACAGCGGAGACCCAGTACTTC. This encodes CASSLDTAETQYF.

This clonotype was seen repeatedly, ten times or more. This chain links TRBV12-3 or TRBV12-4 with TRBJ1-2; D ambiguous. The CDR3 is 13 residues long. V shed 7 bases and J shed 2 bases, with 11 bases lying between them. This CDR3 reads CASTGPPNYGYTF. The CDR3 DNA is TGTGCCAGCACAGGTCCGCCCAACTATGGCTACACCTTC.

The rearrangement joins TRBV5-6 to TRBJ2-1; D is undetermined. Trimming left V 4 bases short and J 8 bases short, with 13 bases between. The CDR3 runs 13 residues. CDR1 and CDR2 from the germline V gene are SGHDT and YYEEEE. The CDR3 spells CASSPTVLDEQFF. CDR3 DNA sequence: TGTGCCAGCAGCCCAACAGTACTGGATGAGCAGTTCTTC.

This clonotype came up many times. This rearrangement joins TRBV28 to TRBJ1-5, with unresolved D. Germline CDR1 MDHEN, CDR2 SYDVKM. The CDR3 contains 15 residues. V lost 2 bases, J lost 0 bases, and 8 bases lay in between. The CDR3 is CASSLPHTSNQPQHF. The CDR3 DNA reads as TGTGCCAGCAGTTTACCTCACACTAGCAATCAGCCCCAGCATTTT.

This clonotype was detected many times. The genes are TRBV20-1 and TRBJ2-3; TRBD2 matches 15 bases. The V gene's germline CDR1 is DFQATT and CDR2 SNEGSKA (reference sequence). V lost 2 bases to trimming and J lost 1 base; unmatched junction nucleotides: 7. This CDR3 has 18 residues. The CDR3 DNA reads as TGCAGTGCTAGACGGCCGGGACTAGCGGGAGGACGCACAGATACGCAGTATTTT. This translates into CSARRPGLAGGRTDTQYF.

This chain links TRBV27 with TRBJ2-2, with D possibly TRBD2 on 5 matching bases. V was cut by 2 bases and J by 4 bases, with 14 bases left in between. The CDR3 spans 16 residues. CDR1 is MNHEY and CDR2 is SMNVEV in the germline V gene (reference sequence). The CDR3 bases are TGTGCCAGCAGTTTAAGGCCGGGGTTGGGCACCGGGGAGCTGTTTTTT. Its translation: CASSLRPGLGTGELFF.

For this clonotype: This could be a read error, since a much larger clone is one nucleotide away. The chain employs TRBV29-1 and TRBJ2-7; tentatively, D is TRBD1 (6 bases). CDR3 length: 15 residues. V was cut by 4 bases and J by 6 bases, with 22 bases left in between. CDR1 and CDR2 (germline): SQVTM, ANQGSEA. For the CDR3, the DNA is TGCAGCGTTGTCCCAATGCTAGAGGGGGAGTCCGAGCAGTACTTC. Residues: CSVVPMLEGESEQYF.